This TCR beta chain was sequenced for a study of cytomegalovirus exposure and HLA in healthy donors. Findings and caveats of the study: A later analysis reported that several of the most significant clusters appeared to be linked to common viral pathogens, among them Epstein-Barr virus.

With respect to this clone: Its target is unknown.

In germline, CDR1 is SQVTM, CDR2 ANQGSEA. Trimming pared 7 bases from V and 3 bases from J, leaving 18 bases between. This CDR3 comprises 14 residues. Primers for the PCR totalled 60 Vbeta and 13 Jbeta. Clones were read by immunoSEQ multiplex PCR, and TCRdb kept only the in-frame ones, dropping some. The sample includes approximately 94,000 clones, approximately 80% seen only once; the top ten take around 5.3%. The source of this sequence is a man aged 30 to 45 in good health and CMV-seropositive. The source material was PBMCs. This sequence joins TRBV29-1 and TRBJ1-1; D is ambiguous. Here the CDR3 DNA reads TGCAGCGCAAGAACTGGGGTGAGGGACACTGAAGCTTTCTTT. It yields the protein CSARTGVRDTEAFF. Full variable domain (missing parts from reference TRBV29-1 and TRBJ1-1): SAVISQKPSRDICQRGTSLTIQCQVDSQVTMMFWYRQQPGQSLTLIATANQGSEATYESGFVIDKFPISRPNLTFSTLTVSNMSPEDSSIYLCSARTGVRDTEAFFGQGTRLTVV.